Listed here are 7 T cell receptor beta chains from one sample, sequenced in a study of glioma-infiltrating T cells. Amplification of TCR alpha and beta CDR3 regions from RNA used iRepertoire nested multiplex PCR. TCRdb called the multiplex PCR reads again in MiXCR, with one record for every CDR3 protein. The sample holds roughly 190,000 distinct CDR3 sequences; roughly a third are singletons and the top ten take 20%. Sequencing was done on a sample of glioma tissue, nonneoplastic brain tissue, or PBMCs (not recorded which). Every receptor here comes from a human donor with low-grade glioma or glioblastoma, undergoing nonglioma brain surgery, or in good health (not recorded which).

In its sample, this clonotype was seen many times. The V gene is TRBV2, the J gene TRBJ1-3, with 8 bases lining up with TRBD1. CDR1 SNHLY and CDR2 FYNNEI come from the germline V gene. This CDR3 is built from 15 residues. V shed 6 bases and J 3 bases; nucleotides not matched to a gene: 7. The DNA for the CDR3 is TGTGCCAGCAGCCGGACAGGGTTCATTGGAAACACCATATATTTT. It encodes CASSRTGFIGNTIYF.

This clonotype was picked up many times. The CDR3 is CSAHPSGGNQPQHF. The CDR3 region has the DNA TGCAGTGCCCACCCAAGTGGGGGCAATCAGCCCCAGCATTTT. The chain couples TRBV20-1 to TRBJ1-5; D remains ambiguous. This CDR3 has 14 residues. With 6 bases removed from V and 2 bases from J, the gap between germline ends came to 14 bases. The germline gives CDR1 DFQATT, CDR2 SNEGSKA (reference sequence).

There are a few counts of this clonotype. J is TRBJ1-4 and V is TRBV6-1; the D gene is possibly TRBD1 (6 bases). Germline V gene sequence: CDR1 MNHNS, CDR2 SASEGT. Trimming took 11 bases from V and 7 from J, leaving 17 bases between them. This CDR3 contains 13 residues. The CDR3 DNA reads TGTGCCGCCAACCAGGGGCTAAGTGAAAAACTGTTTTTT. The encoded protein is CAANQGLSEKLFF.

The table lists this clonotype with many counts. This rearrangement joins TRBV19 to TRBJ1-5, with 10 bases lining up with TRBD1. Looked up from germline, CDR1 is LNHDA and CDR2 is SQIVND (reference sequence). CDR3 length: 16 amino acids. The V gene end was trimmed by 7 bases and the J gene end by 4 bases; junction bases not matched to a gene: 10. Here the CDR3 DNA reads TGTGCCAGTACCGCTACAGGACAGGGGGTAAATCAGCCCCAGCATTTT. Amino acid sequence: CASTATGQGVNQPQHF. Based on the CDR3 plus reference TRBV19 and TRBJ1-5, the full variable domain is DGGITQSPKYLFRKEGQNVTLSCEQNLNHDAMYWYRQDPGQGLRLIYYSQIVNDFQKGDIAEGYSVSREKKESFPLTVTSAQKNPTAFYLCASTATGQGVNQPQHFGDGTRLSIL.

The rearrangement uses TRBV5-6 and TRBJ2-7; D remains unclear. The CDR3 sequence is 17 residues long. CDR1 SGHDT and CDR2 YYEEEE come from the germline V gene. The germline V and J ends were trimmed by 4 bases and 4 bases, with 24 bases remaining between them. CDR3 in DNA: TGTGCCAGCAGCCTGACCAAACGTAACTATTTTAAATACGAGCAGTACTTC. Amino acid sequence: CASSLTKRNYFKYEQYF.

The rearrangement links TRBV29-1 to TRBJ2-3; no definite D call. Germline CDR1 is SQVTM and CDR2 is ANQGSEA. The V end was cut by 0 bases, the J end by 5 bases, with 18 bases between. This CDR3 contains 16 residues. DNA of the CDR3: TGCAGCGTTGAAGACCCGGACCTCAGAGGTAGAGATACGCAGTATTTT. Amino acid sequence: CSVEDPDLRGRDTQYF.

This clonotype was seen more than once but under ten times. The CDR3 DNA reads as TGTGCCAGCAGCTTAGTGCAGGGGCCCTCCTACGAGCAGTACTTC. Its translation: CASSLVQGPSYEQYF. V usage is TRBV7-2 and J usage is TRBJ2-7; a possible D gene is TRBD1 (6 bases). Germline CDR1 and CDR2: SGHTA and FQGNSA. The CDR3 spans 15 residues. Deletions cut 1 base from V and 0 bases from J, with 10 bases between.